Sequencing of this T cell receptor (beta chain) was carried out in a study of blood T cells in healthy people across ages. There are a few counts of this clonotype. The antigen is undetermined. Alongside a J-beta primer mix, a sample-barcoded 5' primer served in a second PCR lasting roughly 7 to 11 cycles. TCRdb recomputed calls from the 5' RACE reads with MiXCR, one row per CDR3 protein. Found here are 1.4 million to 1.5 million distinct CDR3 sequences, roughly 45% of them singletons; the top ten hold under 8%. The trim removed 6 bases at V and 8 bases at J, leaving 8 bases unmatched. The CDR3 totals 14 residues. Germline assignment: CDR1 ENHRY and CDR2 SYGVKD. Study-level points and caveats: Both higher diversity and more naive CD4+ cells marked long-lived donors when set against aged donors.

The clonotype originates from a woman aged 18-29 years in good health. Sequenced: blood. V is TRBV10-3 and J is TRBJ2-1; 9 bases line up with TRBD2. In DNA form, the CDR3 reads TGTGCCATCAGGGGAGGCGGGAGGGTCGATGAGCAGTTCTTC. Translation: CAIRGGGRVDEQFF.